The next 3 T cell receptor beta chains were all read from a single sample in a study of vaccination effects on CD4 cells after COVID-19. Culturing for about ten days preceded CD4+ T cell isolation. Using immunoSEQ multiplex PCR, the repertoire was profiled, and TCRdb retains in-frame clones only, with some absent. Of 32,000 or so clones detected, roughly 65% appear once; the ten largest clones hold around 4.4%. For these TCRs, the target antigens are not known. The specimen comprised CD4+ T cells from PBMCs cultured without peptide, sampled before COVID-19 vaccination. Receptors originate from a human donor who received a COVID-19 vaccine.

The gene calls are TRBV30 and TRBJ1-6; TRBD1 matches at 7 bases. J gave up 7 bases and V 3 bases, and 12 bases lay outside the gene matches. CDR3 size: 16 residues. The germline CDR1 and CDR2 sequences are GTSNPN and SVGIG (reference sequence). CDR3 DNA: TGTGCCTGGAGAGACCTGGACAGGCTGATAAATTCACCCCTCCACTTT. This translates into CAWRDLDRLINSPLHF.

This clone is a singleton in its sample. The gene calls are TRBV6-1 and TRBJ2-7; a weak D match, TRBD2 (5 bases). Germline V gives CDR1 MNHNS, CDR2 SASEGT. The CDR3 contains 12 residues. V lost 3 bases and J 5 bases, leaving 8 bases between the germline ends. CDR3 region: CASSDVSDEQYF. CDR3 nucleotides: TGTGCCAGCAGTGATGTTAGCGACGAGCAGTACTTC.

The table lists this clone with a few counts. The chain carries TRBV4-1 and TRBJ2-6, with D possibly matching TRBD2 (5 bases). Trimming removed 3 bases from V and 0 bases from J, with 18 bases in between. CDR1 is MGHRA, CDR2 YSYEKL, per germline. The CDR3 is 19 amino acids. This chain's CDR3 is CASSQIPGAGSSGANVLTF. In DNA, the CDR3 is TGCGCCAGCAGCCAGATTCCAGGTGCGGGTAGCTCTGGGGCCAACGTCCTGACTTTC.